The clone carrying this TCR beta chain was seen once. Antigen unknown. V shed 7 bases and J shed 0 bases, with 10 bases lying between them. CDR1 and CDR2 from the germline V gene are SGHTA and FQGNSA. The CDR3 extends over 15 amino acids. The source of the sample is a study of CD8 T cells in ankylosing spondylitis. General study results and limits: Ankylosing spondylitis blood appeared to carry a characteristic TCR beta motif of several highly homologous variants. Disease-linked clones reportedly showed significant enrichment in matched ankylosing spondylitis synovial fluid.

Quantitative 5'-RACE with molecular barcodes produced the TCR beta libraries. Via MiXCR, TCRdb re-called the 5' RACE reads, giving one row per CDR3 protein. The repertoire includes 250,000 to 350,000 distinct CDR3 sequences, around 21% of them detected once, and 3.5% sits in the top ten. The sample was blood, either unsorted or a sorted T cell fraction (not recorded which). The chain uses TRBV7-2 and TRBJ2-6; no definite D call. This receptor was obtained from a female donor with ankylosing spondylitis or in good health (not recorded which). CDR3 amino acids: CASTQPGSGANVLTF. The CDR3 bases are TGTGCCAGCACCCAACCGGGCTCTGGGGCCAACGTCCTGACTTTC.